This T cell receptor (beta chain) was retrieved from a study of CD8+ T cells in alopecia areata. Study-level background: Patients received oral tofacitinib, 5 to 10 mg twice daily, for moderate-to-severe alopecia areata.

Lesional scalp tissue (obtained by punch biopsy) and peripheral blood were collected from alopecia areata patients. This clone has more than one count but fewer than ten. There are 17 residues in the CDR3. Germline CDR1 is SGHTA and CDR2 is FQGNSA. After removal of 0 bases from V and 7 bases from J, the junction contained 10 bases not matched to a gene. As the sequencing template, cDNA was produced by extracting RNA and reverse transcribing it. The protocol was immunoSEQ multiplex PCR, while the TCRdb copy is restricted to in-frame clones and leaves out a portion. Of over 110,000 clones listed, about 51% are singletons.

This clonotype was obtained from a human donor with alopecia areata. Sequencing was performed on CD4+ T cells sorted from blood, taken at week 0. This chain uses TRBV7-2 with TRBJ2-7, with 12 positions matching TRBD2. Here the CDR3 DNA reads TGTGCCAGCAGCTTAGCGGTTGCTAGCGGGAGGGCCAGGGAGCAGTACTTC. Amino acids: CASSLAVASGRAREQYF. Combining the CDR3 with reference TRBV7-2 and TRBJ2-7 gives the whole variable domain GAGVSQSPSNKVTEKGKDVELRCDPISGHTALYWYRQSLGQGLEFLIYFQGNSAPDKSGLPSDRFSAERTGGSVSTLTIQRTQQEDSAVYLCASSLAVASGRAREQYFGPGTRLTVT.